The rows below give T cell receptor beta chains drawn from one sample of a study of blood T cell repertoires in COVID-19. Assay: immunoSEQ multiplex PCR; the TCRdb copy retains only in-frame clones and omits some. The data show about 200,000 clones, around four fifths seen once. Sequencing input: peripheral blood. The source of these receptors is a man aged 55-75 years with COVID-19, enrolled during active disease. Both conserved end residues are part of each CDR3.

V gene	CDR3 protein
TRBV4-2	CASSQSLPRVAGELFF
TRBV30	CAWTFGRNQPQHF
TRBV30	CAWSTGTGVTGELFF
TRBV5-1	CASSLGGTDSNQPQHF
TRBV7-8	CASSLGQGISPLHF
TRBV7-2	CASSLGVFTSTDTQYF
TRBV6-5	CASSLDRGRGGEQFF
TRBV7-2	CASSAGPTYEQYF
TRBV27	CASSRVSGNTIYF
TRBV10-1	CASRRDRQCIGQYF
TRBV18	CASSPQLFTDTQYF
TRBV19	CASSIRDSLYGYTF
TRBV29-1	CSVEPRGETQYF
TRBV29-1	CSVEAGEYEQYF
TRBV14	CASSQNLRGAGYTF
TRBV5-1	CASSLEGQGRVEQYF
TRBV3-1/TRBV3-2	CASSLRTGELFF
TRBV5-1	CASSLGGTGTSSYEQYF
TRBV27	CASSFGRGFNYGYTF
TRBV7-6	CASSLAQSTSGNTIYF
TRBV11-2	CASSSRGEKLFF
TRBV30	CAWSSGGTGRRSEAFF
TRBV28	CAVQGAGVQPQHF
TRBV30	CASYSGNYGYTF
TRBV19	CASKEHVDTEAFF
TRBV28	CASSLGGGNEKLFF
TRBV2	CASRKDSLNQPQHF
TRBV5-1	CASRGDRSNEKLFF
TRBV30	CAWSPQGVSARNTIYF
TRBV27	CASSLGGVLEQYF
TRBV19	CASSERGTQYF
TRBV9	CASSLDGTYEQYF
TRBV27	CASSFSASSYNSPLHF
TRBV10-3	CAMRESGNTGELFF
TRBV11-2	CASSLDWGLAPQFF
TRBV6-5	CASSAAGQGGGYTF
TRBV27	CASSPDTSFNSPLHF
TRBV6-5	CASTQVINSPLHF
TRBV11-2	CASSPGQGVDTQYF
TRBV3-1/TRBV3-2	CASRRRQTATNEKLFF
TRBV11-2	CASSFDRVVTEAFF
TRBV6-5	CASSPRQGTYNEQFF
TRBV18	CASSPRWTGKTGELFF
TRBV30	CAWRYSTYGYTF
TRBV4-1	CASSQKQGNTEAFF
TRBV30	CAWSFTTYEQYF
TRBV12-3/TRBV12-4	CASSLGSGYTF
TRBV11-2	CASSLDLANEQFF
TRBV6-6	CASSKDFSGNTIYF
TRBV5-4	CASSLTLGMNTEAFF
TRBV27	CASSSGVGVAFF
TRBV30	CAWSVSGRKGYTF
TRBV6-5	CASSYSYEGELFF
TRBV4-1	CASSQAPSGRVGTGELFF
TRBV28	CASSLADEQFF
TRBV19	CASKDPRTGHNEQFF
TRBV4-3	CASSQEMDSGFDEQFF